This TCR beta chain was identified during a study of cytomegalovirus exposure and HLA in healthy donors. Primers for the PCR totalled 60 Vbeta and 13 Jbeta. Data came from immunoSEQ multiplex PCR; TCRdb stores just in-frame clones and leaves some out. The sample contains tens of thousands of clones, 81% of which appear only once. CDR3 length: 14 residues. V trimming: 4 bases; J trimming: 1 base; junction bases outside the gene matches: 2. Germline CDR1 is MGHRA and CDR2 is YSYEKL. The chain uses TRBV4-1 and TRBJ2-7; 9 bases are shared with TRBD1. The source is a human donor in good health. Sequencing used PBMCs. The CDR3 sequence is CASSLGQGSYEQYF. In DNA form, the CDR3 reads TGCGCCAGCAGCCTCGGACAGGGGTCCTACGAGCAGTACTTC.